What follows is one TCR beta chain and its context. Trimming removed 5 bases from V and 0 bases from J; junction bases left unmatched: 15. The CDR3 consists of 18 residues. Germline V gene sequence: CDR1 LNHDA, CDR2 SQIVND (reference sequence). The sample originates from a study of T cells in Graves' hyperthyroidism and ophthalmopathy. At the level of the study: The blood sample was taken at first diagnosis, before treatment began.

Amplified TCR beta CDR3 regions derived from RNA transcripts. HTBI primers were employed in a first-round RT-PCR of the TCR CDR3. From the multiplex PCR reads, TCRdb called clonotypes with MiXCR, one entry per CDR3 protein. The sample holds around 700,000 distinct CDR3 sequences, roughly 20% seen once. Patients showing uncontrolled infection, other autoimmune disease, pregnancy or lactation were ineligible. Blood was sampled at initial diagnosis of hyperthyroidism, prior to onset of any ophthalmopathy symptoms. The chain employs TRBV19 and TRBJ1-2, with 7 nucleotides matching TRBD1. This sequence was found in a woman aged 45-60 years with Graves' hyperthyroidism that later progressed to Graves' ophthalmopathy. The sample was blood. This CDR3 reads CASSGFVGQSTANYGYTF. The CDR3 region has the DNA TGTGCCAGTAGTGGGTTTGTGGGACAGAGTACGGCTAACTATGGCTACACCTTC.